What follows describes a single T cell receptor beta chain. As yet, its antigen is unknown. The data stem from a study of T cell clones after liver transplantation. Sorting of unstimulated PBMCs yielded separate CD3+CD4+ and CD3+CD8+ fractions. The protocol was immunoSEQ multiplex PCR, while the TCRdb copy is restricted to in-frame clones and leaves out a portion. The sample consists of 98,000 or so clones, more than 75% of them appearing once. The study, taken as a whole, reports: Rather than being deleted, graft donor-reactive T cells may have moved into the graft.

Germline V gene data show CDR1 as WSHSY and CDR2 as SAAADI. The V segment lost 4 bases and the J segment 2 bases; nucleotides outside the gene matches: 5. The CDR3 covers 17 residues. The chain uses TRBV10-2 and TRBJ2-1; 13 nucleotides line up with TRBD2. The sample in question was CD4+ T cells from blood, obtained before liver transplant. This sequence originates from a human donor who received a liver transplant. The CDR3 coding sequence is TGCGCCAGCAGTGGGGGGACTAGCGGGAAAACCTACAATGAGCAGTTCTTC. Translation gives CASSGGTSGKTYNEQFF.